This T cell receptor beta chain is drawn from a study of T cell responses to AZD1222 COVID-19 vaccine. Study-level points and caveats: Among the donors, most were white British and more were female, and clonal diversity was possibly underestimated. Reportedly, nearly half of unique spike TCRs recognized epitopes outside B.1.351/B.1.1.7 mutations.

Germline V gene data show CDR1 as LNHDA and CDR2 as SQIVND (reference sequence). The CDR3 loop spans 12 amino acids. V was clipped by 8 bases and J by 0 bases, with 7 bases between them. The table came from immunoSEQ multiplex PCR; TCRdb's copy has only in-frame clones and leaves some out. Of about 150,000 clones in the sample, 75% to 90% were seen once. Details on this clone: The antigen is not known.

This TCR came from an adult who received the AZD1222 COVID-19 vaccine. The rearrangement joins TRBV19 to TRBJ2-5, with a possible D match to TRBD1 (6 bases). The source material was peripheral blood, sampled 28 days after the second AZD1222 dose. The CDR3 spells CASWDNQETQYF. The CDR3 DNA is TGTGCCAGTTGGGACAACCAAGAGACCCAGTACTTC.